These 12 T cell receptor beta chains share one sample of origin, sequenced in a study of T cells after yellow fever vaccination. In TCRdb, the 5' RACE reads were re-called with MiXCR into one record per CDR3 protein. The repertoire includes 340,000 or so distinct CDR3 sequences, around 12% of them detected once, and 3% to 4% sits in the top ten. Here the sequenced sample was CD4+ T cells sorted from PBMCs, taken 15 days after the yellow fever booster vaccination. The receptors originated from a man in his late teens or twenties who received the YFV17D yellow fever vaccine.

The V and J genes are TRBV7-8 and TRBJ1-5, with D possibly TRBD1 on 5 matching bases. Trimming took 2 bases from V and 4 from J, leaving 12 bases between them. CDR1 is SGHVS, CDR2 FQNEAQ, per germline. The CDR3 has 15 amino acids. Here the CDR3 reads CASSLMMGGNQPQHF. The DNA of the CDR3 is TGTGCCAGCAGCTTAATGATGGGGGGAAATCAGCCCCAGCATTTT.

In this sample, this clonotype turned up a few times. CDR3 in DNA: TGTGCCAGCAGCTTGCTTTCGGGGTGGGAGCAGTACGTC. Amino acid sequence: CASSLLSGWEQYV. The gene calls are TRBV5-6 and TRBJ2-7, with D perhaps matching TRBD2 (5 bases). Trimming shortened V by 1 base and J by 7 bases, and 12 bases separated the two germline ends. The CDR3 has 13 residues. Germline lookup yields CDR1 SGHDT and CDR2 YYEEEE.

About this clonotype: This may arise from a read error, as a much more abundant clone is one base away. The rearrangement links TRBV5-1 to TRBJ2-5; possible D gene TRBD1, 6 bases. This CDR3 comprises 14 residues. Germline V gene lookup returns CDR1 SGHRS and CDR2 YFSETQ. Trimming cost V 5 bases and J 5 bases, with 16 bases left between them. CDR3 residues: CASSSQGSMETQYF. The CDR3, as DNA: TGCGCCAGCAGTTCACAGGGTTCGATGGAGACCCAGTACTTC.

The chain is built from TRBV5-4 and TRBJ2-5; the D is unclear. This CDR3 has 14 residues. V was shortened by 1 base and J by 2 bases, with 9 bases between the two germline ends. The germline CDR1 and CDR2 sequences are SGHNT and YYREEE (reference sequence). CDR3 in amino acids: CASSLKGIQETQYF. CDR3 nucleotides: TGTGCCAGCAGCTTGAAAGGGATTCAAGAGACCCAGTACTTC.

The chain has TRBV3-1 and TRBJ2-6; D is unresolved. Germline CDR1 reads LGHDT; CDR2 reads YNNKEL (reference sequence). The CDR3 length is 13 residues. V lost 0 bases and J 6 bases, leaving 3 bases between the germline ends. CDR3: CASSQDMANVLTF. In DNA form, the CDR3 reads TGTGCCAGCAGCCAAGATATGGCCAACGTCCTGACTTTC. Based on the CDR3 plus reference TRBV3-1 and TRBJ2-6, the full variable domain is DTAVSQTPKYLVTQMGNDKSIKCEQNLGHDTMYWYKQDSKKFLKIMFSYNNKELIINETVPNRFSPKSPDKAHLNLHINSLELGDSAVYFCASSQDMANVLTFGAGSRLTVL.

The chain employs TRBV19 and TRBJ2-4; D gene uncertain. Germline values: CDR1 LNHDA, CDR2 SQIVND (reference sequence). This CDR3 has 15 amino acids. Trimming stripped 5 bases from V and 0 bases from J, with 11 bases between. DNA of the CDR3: TGTGCCAGTAGTCCTTGGACCTCAGCCAAAAACATTCAGTACTTC. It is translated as CASSPWTSAKNIQYF.

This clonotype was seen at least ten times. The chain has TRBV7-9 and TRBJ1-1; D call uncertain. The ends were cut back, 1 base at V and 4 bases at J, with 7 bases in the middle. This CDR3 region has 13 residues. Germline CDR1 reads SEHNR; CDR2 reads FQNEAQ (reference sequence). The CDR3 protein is CASSLGAGTEAFF. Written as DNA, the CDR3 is TGTGCCAGCAGCTTAGGGGCCGGCACTGAAGCTTTCTTT.

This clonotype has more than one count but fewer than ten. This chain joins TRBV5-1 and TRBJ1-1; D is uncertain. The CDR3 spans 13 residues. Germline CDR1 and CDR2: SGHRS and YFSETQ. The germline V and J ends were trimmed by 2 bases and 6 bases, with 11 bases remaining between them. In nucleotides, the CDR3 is TGCGCCAGCAGCTTATTCGAGGCGGCTGAAGCTTTCTTT. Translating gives CASSLFEAAEAFF.

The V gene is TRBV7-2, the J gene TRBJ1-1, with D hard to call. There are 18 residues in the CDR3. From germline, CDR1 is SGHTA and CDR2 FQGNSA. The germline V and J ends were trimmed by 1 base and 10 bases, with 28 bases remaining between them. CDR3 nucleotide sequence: TGTGCCAGCAGCTTAGAAGCCCCTAGGAGACCCAGCCACTGGAGAGCTTTCTTT. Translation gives CASSLEAPRRPSHWRAFF.

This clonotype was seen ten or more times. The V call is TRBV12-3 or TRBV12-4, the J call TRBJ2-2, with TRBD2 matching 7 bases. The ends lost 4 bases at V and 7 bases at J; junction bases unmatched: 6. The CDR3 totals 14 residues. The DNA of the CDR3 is TGTGCCAGCAGTTCGGGGGGAGTAGTCGGGGAGCTGTTTTTT. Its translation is CASSSGGVVGELFF.

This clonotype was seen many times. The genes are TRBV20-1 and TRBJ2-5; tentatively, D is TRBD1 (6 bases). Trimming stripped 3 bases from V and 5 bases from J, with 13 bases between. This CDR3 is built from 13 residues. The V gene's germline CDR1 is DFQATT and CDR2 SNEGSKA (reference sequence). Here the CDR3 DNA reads TGCAGTGCTAGCCGCAGGGGCCGGGAGACCCAGTACTTC. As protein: CSASRRGRETQYF.

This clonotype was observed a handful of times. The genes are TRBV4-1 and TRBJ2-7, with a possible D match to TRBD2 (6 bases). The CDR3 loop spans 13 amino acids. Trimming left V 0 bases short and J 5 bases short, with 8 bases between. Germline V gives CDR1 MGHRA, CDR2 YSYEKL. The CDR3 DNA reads TGCGCCAGCAGCCAAGATCGGAGGGACGAGCAGTACTTC. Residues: CASSQDRRDEQYF.